The 17 T cell receptor beta chains reported below all come from one sample, sequenced in a study of blood T cells in healthy people across ages. It was with a sample-barcoded 5' primer and a J-beta primer mix that a second PCR of roughly 6 to 11 cycles was run. One entry per CDR3 protein, called by TCRdb with MiXCR from the 5' RACE reads. The table has about 2 million distinct CDR3 sequences, 49% seen once. The sample consisted of blood. These receptors originate from a woman aged 40 to 49 in good health.

This clonotype turned up a few times. This sequence joins TRBV6-2 or TRBV6-3 and TRBJ1-1; D not certain. This CDR3 comprises 14 residues. V was cut by 8 bases and J by 7 bases, with 20 bases left in between. The germline CDR1 and CDR2 sequences are MNHEY and SVGEGT. CDR3 DNA sequence: TGTGCCAGCTCCTTATCCGGGCTTAGGAGTGAAGCTTTCTTT. Protein product: CASSLSGLRSEAFF.

The chain combines TRBV4-2 with TRBJ2-5; 15 bases align to TRBD2. The trim removed 0 bases at V and 4 bases at J, leaving 6 bases unmatched. The germline gives CDR1 LGHNA, CDR2 YNFKEQ. This CDR3 is built from 18 residues. The CDR3 region has the DNA TGTGCCAGCAGCCAAGATTGGACTAGCGGGGGGGCGGGAGAGACCCAGTACTTC. Translation: CASSQDWTSGGAGETQYF.

The chain uses TRBV28 and TRBJ2-6, with 7 bases fitting TRBD2. This CDR3 is 15 amino acids long. CDR1 MDHEN and CDR2 SYDVKM come from the germline V gene. Unmatched junction bases numbered 7, after V lost 11 bases and J lost 0 bases. The CDR3 region has the DNA TGTGCCTCCCTAGCGGCAAGCTCTGGGGCCAACGTCCTGACTTTC. Translation: CASLAASSGANVLTF. The full variable domain, its missing parts supplied by reference TRBV28 and TRBJ2-6, is DVKVTQSSRYLVKRTGEKVFLECVQDMDHENMFWYRQDPGLGLRLIYFSYDVKMKEKGDIPEGYSVSREKKERFSLILESASTNQTSMYLCASLAASSGANVLTFGAGSRLTVL.

The genes are TRBV19 and TRBJ2-7, with D possibly TRBD1 on 6 matching bases. Matching the DNA end better, TRBJ2-5 makes the J call doubtful. The germline V gene has CDR1 LNHDA and CDR2 SQIVND (reference sequence). The CDR3 is 14 amino acids. CDR3 residues: CASARGPDKETQYF. DNA of the CDR3: TGTGCCAGCGCCAGGGGACCCGACAAAGAGACCCAGTACTTC.

This clonotype was observed a few times. The chain is built from TRBV9 and TRBJ2-7; tentatively, D is TRBD1 or TRBD2 (6 bases each). The J call may be faulty, since TRBJ2-5 better matches the DNA end. Germline values: CDR1 SGDLS, CDR2 YYNGEE. CDR3 length equals 15 residues. The CDR3 here is CASSVIRGPRETQYF. The CDR3 coding sequence is TGTGCCAGCAGCGTAATCCGGGGGCCGCGGGAGACCCAGTACTTC.

The table lists this clonotype with a few counts. The chain couples TRBV18 to TRBJ1-1; TRBD1 might be the D (6 bases). The CDR3 extends over 15 amino acids. Per the germline V gene, CDR1 is KGHSH and CDR2 is LQKENI. The ends were cut back, 3 bases at V and 0 bases at J, with 11 bases in the middle. Here the CDR3 reads CASSPPTGVNTEAFF. CDR3 bases: TGTGCCAGCTCACCTCCGACAGGTGTGAACACTGAAGCTTTCTTT.

This clonotype was detected a few times. The chain links TRBV12-3 or TRBV12-4 to TRBJ2-1, with D uncertain. Trimming cost V 3 bases and J 0 bases, with 12 bases left between them. This CDR3 spans 16 amino acids. The DNA for the CDR3 is TGTGCCAGCAGTTTTGGCCGTTCGAGCTCCTACAATGAGCAGTTCTTC. Its translation: CASSFGRSSSYNEQFF.

J is TRBJ2-1 and V is TRBV6-1; 9 bases map to TRBD2. CDR1 and CDR2 (germline): MNHNS, SASEGT. This CDR3 contains 17 residues. After removal of 5 bases from V and 7 bases from J, the junction contained 15 bases not matched to a gene. The CDR3 loop is CASSSKIAGEGVNEQFF. The CDR3 bases are TGTGCCAGCAGTAGCAAAATAGCGGGGGAAGGGGTAAATGAGCAGTTCTTC.

This clonotype has a handful of counts. For the CDR3, the DNA is TGTGCCAGCAGCAAAGACAGGGGGTGGGTCGAGCAGTACTTC. Protein product: CASSKDRGWVEQYF. V gene TRBV7-2 combines with J gene TRBJ2-7; 9 nucleotides agree with TRBD1. From germline, CDR1 is SGHTA and CDR2 FQGNSA. The CDR3 loop spans 14 amino acids. Trimming took 5 bases from V and 6 from J; bases not matched to a gene: 8.

This clonotype was counted a few times. This chain uses TRBV9 with TRBJ2-1, with D perhaps TRBD2 (5 bases). The germline CDR1 and CDR2 sequences are SGDLS and YYNGEE. This CDR3 has 14 residues. With 0 bases removed from V and 5 bases from J, the gap between germline ends came to 9 bases. CDR3 protein: CASSVVGSNNEQFF. The CDR3 region has the DNA TGTGCCAGCAGCGTAGTGGGGAGTAACAATGAGCAGTTCTTC.

The rearrangement links TRBV28 to TRBJ2-7, with D unresolved. Trimming removed 8 bases from V and 4 bases from J, with 15 bases in between. The CDR3 is 13 residues long. Per the germline V gene, CDR1 is MDHEN and CDR2 is SYDVKM. The CDR3 region has the DNA TGTGCCAGCCGAGACCGGCAGCAATACGAGCAGTACTTC. Protein product: CASRDRQQYEQYF.

This clonotype was seen a single time. Mismatch with germline at one junction end may stem from a read error. The chain uses TRBV20-1 and TRBJ2-1; 12 bases are a match to TRBD2. Germline V lookup: CDR1 DFQATT, CDR2 SNEGSKA (reference sequence). The CDR3 has 15 residues. The CDR3 region has the DNA TGCAGTGCTAACGGACTAGCGGGGATCGACAAAGAGCAGTTCTTC. This codes for CSANGLAGIDKEQFF.

The rearrangement uses TRBV10-3 and TRBJ2-3, with 7 bases lining up with TRBD2. The CDR3 sequence is 14 residues long. Germline CDR1 ENHRY, CDR2 SYGVKD. V lost 7 bases and J lost 0; bases outside the gene matches: 4. The CDR3 coding sequence is TGTGCCATCATGGCTAGCGGAAGCACAGATACGCAGTATTTT. This encodes CAIMASGSTDTQYF.

This chain connects TRBV20-1 to TRBJ2-3; D gene ambiguous. Trimming removed 0 bases at V and 2 bases at J, with 12 bases between. In germline, CDR1 is DFQATT, CDR2 SNEGSKA (reference sequence). The CDR3 sequence is 15 residues long. For the CDR3, the DNA is TGCAGTGCTAGAGACTCCGGACCCAACACAGATACGCAGTATTTT. It specifies CSARDSGPNTDTQYF.

The chain uses TRBV28 and TRBJ1-4; D unresolved. The CDR3 consists of 14 residues. The V gene's germline CDR1 is MDHEN and CDR2 SYDVKM. The germline V and J ends were trimmed by 10 bases and 2 bases, with 14 bases remaining between them. CDR3 residues: CATVQGSTNEKLFF. The CDR3 DNA sequence: TGTGCCACCGTACAAGGATCCACTAATGAAAAACTGTTTTTT.

The chain links TRBV11-3 to TRBJ2-1, with TRBD2 identical over 8 bases. This CDR3 contains 16 residues. With V trimmed by 1 base and J by 4 bases, 6 bases remained unmatched. Germline-derived CDR1 and CDR2 are SGHNT and YENEEA. As DNA, the CDR3 is TGTGCCAGCAGCTTAGGAGGGCGGGGGGAGTACAATGAGCAGTTCTTC. It codes for CASSLGGRGEYNEQFF. Together with reference TRBV11-3 and TRBJ2-1, the CDR3 gives the full variable domain: EAGVVQSPRYKIIEKKQPVAFWCNPISGHNTLYWYLQNLGQGPELLIRYENEEAVDDSQLPKDRFSAERLKGVDSTLKIQPAELGDSAVYLCASSLGGRGEYNEQFFGPGTRLTVL.

This clonotype was seen just once. The J gene is TRBJ2-7, the V gene TRBV5-1; weak D call: TRBD2 (5 bases). The V and J ends lost 3 bases and 5 bases respectively, with 18 bases between them. CDR3 length: 15 amino acids. Germline V gene sequence: CDR1 SGHRS, CDR2 YFSETQ. The CDR3 loop is CASSSPRGGHDEQYF. The CDR3, as DNA: TGCGCCAGCAGCTCCCCTAGAGGAGGCCACGACGAGCAGTACTTC.